This T cell receptor (beta chain) appears in the sequencing data of a study of T-cell reconstitution after alpha-beta-depleted transplantation in children. In this sample, this clonotype turned up a few times. The antigen remains undetermined. Study-level findings and limits: In patients about two months after transplant, alpha-beta T cells reportedly arose from several hundred expanded graft clones. T cells produced anew were the main source of T-cell counts and diversity one year after transplant. Surviving recipient T cells and thymic progenitors produced the high day-60 TCRbeta diversity seen in some patients.

Unique molecular identifiers were built into the TCRbeta library. TCRdb reprocessed the PCR reads via MiXCR and lists one record per CDR3 protein. The table lists hundreds of thousands of distinct CDR3 sequences, 10% to 15% of them singletons. With 1 base clipped from V and 5 bases from J, the junction kept 11 bases outside the gene matches. Per germline, CDR1 LNHDA and CDR2 SQIVND (reference sequence). This CDR3 has 18 amino acids. The chain uses TRBV19 and TRBJ2-1; 10 bases agree with TRBD2. The sequence was collected from a male patient between 10 and 17 years old who had a stem cell transplant for acute myeloid leukemia, so the T cells may come from the graft donor. The specimen was PBMCs, mostly from graft donor cells, collected 360 days after TCRalphabeta/CD19-depleted stem cell transplant. CDR3 protein: CASSIAPPGLASHNEQFF. In nucleotides, the CDR3 is TGTGCCAGTAGTATAGCTCCCCCGGGACTAGCGAGTCACAATGAGCAGTTCTTC.